These T cell receptor beta chains were read from a single sample in a study of vaccination and CD4 T cells after COVID-19. No antigen has been assigned to these receptors. MiXCR, applied by TCRdb to the PCR reads, yields one record per CDR3 protein. The table has some 15,000 distinct CDR3 sequences, roughly 50% seen once. Sequenced material: CD4+ T cells from blood, cultured in vitro. Receptors originate from a human donor who had recovered from COVID-19. Each CDR3 is given without its conserved first and last residue. Fields, in order: V gene, D gene, CDR3 protein. D genes are given only for firm matches.

TRBV10-3,.,AISETFGGETQY
TRBV4-2,TRBD1,ASSQEQQGVAF
TRBV20-1,TRBD2,SAMGGLAVSEQF
TRBV2,TRBD1,ASSPDRGGETQY
TRBV20-1,TRBD1,SATGTENTGELF
TRBV2,.,ASSTGPKGEQY
TRBV5-4,TRBD1,ASSTRTGSPYEQY
TRBV20-1,TRBD1,SAHGQGAAGNTIY
TRBV7-9,.,ASSLSTGSTDTQY
TRBV24-1,TRBD1,ATSDPSPGQGVTDTQY
TRBV29-1,.,SVEDTRTGNTIY
TRBV30,.,AWKRGRRSGANVLT
TRBV7-8,.,ASSLSGSRGNEQF
TRBV6-2/TRBV6-3,TRBD1,ASGRQGRSAF
TRBV28,.,ASSPLGVGGHTGELF
TRBV10-3,TRBD1,AIRTGGVDTQY
TRBV20-1,TRBD2,SAHPPGLAGYEQY
TRBV28,TRBD1,ASTSGTGATGELF
TRBV7-2,.,ASSDTSLSYEQY
TRBV7-3,.,ASSLAGVNTEAF
TRBV29-1,TRBD1,SVRGQGWDQPQH
TRBV6-2/TRBV6-3,.,ASSYQAEGAF
TRBV27,TRBD1,ASSMRGQGLPPLH
TRBV7-3,TRBD2,ASSAAGASGKGVTGELF
TRBV27,.,ASSPNWGRHTEAF
TRBV7-9,.,ASSSGSHVLQY
TRBV19,TRBD1,ASSIVWAGDRQGRTEAF
TRBV30,.,AWTPGTDTQY
TRBV7-3,.,ASSPQDTGELF
TRBV28,TRBD2,ASSILGPSGRDSYNEQF
TRBV7-9,TRBD2,ASSSRGGGNEQF
TRBV5-1,.,ASTSKQGLEAF
TRBV15,.,ATSGLQALNSPLH
TRBV16,.,ASSPGNNQPQH
TRBV20-1,.,SARPQGLGQAF
TRBV7-3,TRBD1,ASSLMGTGTYEQY
TRBV10-2,.,ASSEPGLAETQY
TRBV7-2,.,ASGGFTDTQY
TRBV11-2,.,ASSKGRWTEAF
TRBV19,TRBD2,ASRPLAANTGELF
TRBV7-7,.,ASSSGGPGDTQY
TRBV7-9,.,ASSSPGDSGANVLT
TRBV10-3,TRBD1,AIRGQSHTGELF
TRBV20-1,TRBD2,SASGGVTGELF
TRBV4-2,TRBD1,ASSLRQGQETQY
TRBV20-1,.,SARLTGRETQY
TRBV27,TRBD1,ASSPLIMRDRGRGYGYT
TRBV7-2,TRBD1,ASSPGQVGTDTQY
TRBV10-2,.,ASRARGGDYGYT
TRBV7-2,.,ASSPGHLSNQPQH